This T cell receptor beta chain was captured by sequencing in a study of blood T cell repertoires in COVID-19. Study-wide context: The United States, Italy and Spain provided the acute and convalescent COVID-19 samples. T cells, B-cell-depleted T cells, or PBMCs provided the cDNA or gDNA that served as material.

The V gene's germline CDR1 is SNHLY and CDR2 FYNNEI. V gave up 2 bases and J gave up 8 bases, with 15 bases separating them. The CDR3 consists of 14 residues. As processed by the authors: Amplifying reference gene primers gave estimates of nucleated cell counts. Clones were sequenced by immunoSEQ multiplex PCR, and TCRdb holds only the in-frame ones, with some missing. D and trimming come from the DNA, and the V and J calls and clone size come from that table. Here the sample spans 55,000 to 65,000 clones, about 81% being singletons. The chain uses TRBV2 and TRBJ1-2; no firm D call. Sequencing was done on a sample of peripheral blood. This TCR was sampled from a human donor in a cohort sampled during active COVID-19. The CDR3 sequence is CASSETALILGYTF. The CDR3 DNA sequence: TGTGCCAGCAGTGAAACAGCCCTTATTCTCGGCTACACCTTC.